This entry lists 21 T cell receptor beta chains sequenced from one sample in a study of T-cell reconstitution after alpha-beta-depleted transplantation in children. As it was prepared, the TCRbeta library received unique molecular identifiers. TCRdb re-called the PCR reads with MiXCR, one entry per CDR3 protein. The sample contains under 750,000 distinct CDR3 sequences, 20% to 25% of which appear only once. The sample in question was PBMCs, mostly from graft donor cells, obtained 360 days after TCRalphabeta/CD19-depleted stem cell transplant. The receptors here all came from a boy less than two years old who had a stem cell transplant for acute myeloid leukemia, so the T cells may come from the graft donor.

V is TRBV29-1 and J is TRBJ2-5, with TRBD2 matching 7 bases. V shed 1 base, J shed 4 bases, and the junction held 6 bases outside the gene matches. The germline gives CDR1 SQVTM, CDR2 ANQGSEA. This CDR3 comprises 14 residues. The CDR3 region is CSVEGTRRGETQYF. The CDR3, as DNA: TGCAGCGTTGAAGGGACTAGAAGAGGAGAGACCCAGTACTTC.

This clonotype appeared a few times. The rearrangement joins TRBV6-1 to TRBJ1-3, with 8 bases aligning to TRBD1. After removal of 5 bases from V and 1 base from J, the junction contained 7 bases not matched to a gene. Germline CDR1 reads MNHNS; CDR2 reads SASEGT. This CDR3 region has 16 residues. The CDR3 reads CASSRMTGVSGNTIYF. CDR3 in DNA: TGTGCCAGCAGTAGAATGACAGGGGTGTCTGGAAACACCATATATTTT.

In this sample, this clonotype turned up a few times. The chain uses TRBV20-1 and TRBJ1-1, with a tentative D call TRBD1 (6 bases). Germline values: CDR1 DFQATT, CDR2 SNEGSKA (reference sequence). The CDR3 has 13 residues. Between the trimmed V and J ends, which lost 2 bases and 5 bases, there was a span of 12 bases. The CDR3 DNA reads TGCAGTGCTAGACCGGGGGCATATACTGAAGCTTTCTTT. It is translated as CSARPGAYTEAFF.

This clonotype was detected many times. The CDR3 nucleotides are TGTGCCAGCAGTTACTCTCAGGGGCGGGATGAGCAGTTCTTC. It translates to CASSYSQGRDEQFF. This chain connects TRBV6-5 to TRBJ2-1, with a tentative D call TRBD1 (6 bases). Germline V gene lookup returns CDR1 MNHEY and CDR2 SVGAGI. The length of the CDR3 is 14 residues. V lost 0 bases, J lost 8 bases, and 11 bases lay in between.

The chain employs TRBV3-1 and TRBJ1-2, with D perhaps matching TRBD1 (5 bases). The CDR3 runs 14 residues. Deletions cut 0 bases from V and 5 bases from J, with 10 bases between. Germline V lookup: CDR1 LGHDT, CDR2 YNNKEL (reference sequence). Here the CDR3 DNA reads TGTGCCAGCAGCCAAGAGGCCAGGGAATATGGCTACACCTTC. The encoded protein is CASSQEAREYGYTF.

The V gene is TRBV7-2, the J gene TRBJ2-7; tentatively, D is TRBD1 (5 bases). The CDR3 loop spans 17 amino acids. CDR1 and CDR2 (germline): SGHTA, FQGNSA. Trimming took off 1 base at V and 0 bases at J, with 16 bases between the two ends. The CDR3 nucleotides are TGTGCCAGCAGCTTAGGGCCGTCTACTGGGGCCTCCTACGAGCAGTACTTC. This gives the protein CASSLGPSTGASYEQYF.

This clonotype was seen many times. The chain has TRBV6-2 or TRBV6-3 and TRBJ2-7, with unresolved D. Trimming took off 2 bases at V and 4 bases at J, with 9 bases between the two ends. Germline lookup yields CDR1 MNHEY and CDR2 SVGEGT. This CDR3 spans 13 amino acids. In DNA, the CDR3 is TGTGCCAGCAGTTACCCACGGTTTTACGAGCAGTACTTC. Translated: CASSYPRFYEQYF.

For the CDR3, the DNA is TGTGCCAGCAGCCTCAGGGGAAGGGCAACTAATGAAAAACTGTTTTTT. It codes for CASSLRGRATNEKLFF. The rearrangement uses TRBV7-2 and TRBJ1-4; perhaps TRBD1 as D (6 bases). The CDR3 is made up of 16 amino acids. Germline lookup yields CDR1 SGHTA and CDR2 FQGNSA. V was clipped by 5 bases and J by 0 bases, with 13 bases between them.

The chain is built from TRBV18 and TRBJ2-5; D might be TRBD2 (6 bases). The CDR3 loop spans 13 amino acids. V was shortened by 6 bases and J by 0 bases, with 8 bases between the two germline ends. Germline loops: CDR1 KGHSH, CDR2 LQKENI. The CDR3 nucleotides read TGTGCCAGCTCTTCGGGAGACCAAGAGACCCAGTACTTC. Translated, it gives CASSSGDQETQYF.

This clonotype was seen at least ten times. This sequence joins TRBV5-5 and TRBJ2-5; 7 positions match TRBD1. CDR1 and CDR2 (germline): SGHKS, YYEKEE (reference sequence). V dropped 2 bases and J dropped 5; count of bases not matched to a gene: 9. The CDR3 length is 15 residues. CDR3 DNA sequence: TGTGCCAGCAGCTTAGACAGGGAATGGGTCGAGACCCAGTACTTC. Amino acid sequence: CASSLDREWVETQYF.

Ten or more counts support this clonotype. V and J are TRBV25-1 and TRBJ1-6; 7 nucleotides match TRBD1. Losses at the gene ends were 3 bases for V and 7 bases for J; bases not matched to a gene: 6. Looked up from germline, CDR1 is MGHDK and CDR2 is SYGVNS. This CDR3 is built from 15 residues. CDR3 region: CASSDWDRVNSPLHF. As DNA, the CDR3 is TGTGCCAGCAGTGACTGGGACAGAGTCAATTCACCCCTCCACTTT.

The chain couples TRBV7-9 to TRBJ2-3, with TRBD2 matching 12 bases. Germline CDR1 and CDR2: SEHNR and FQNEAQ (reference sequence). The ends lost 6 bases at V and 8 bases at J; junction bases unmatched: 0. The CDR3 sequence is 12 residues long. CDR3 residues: CASRTSGGTQYF. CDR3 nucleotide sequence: TGTGCCAGCAGGACTAGCGGGGGTACGCAGTATTTT.

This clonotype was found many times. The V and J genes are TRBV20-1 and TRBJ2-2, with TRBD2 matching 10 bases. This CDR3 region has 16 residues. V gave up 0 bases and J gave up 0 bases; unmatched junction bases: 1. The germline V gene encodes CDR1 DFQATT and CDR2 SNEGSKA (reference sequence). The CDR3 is CSARDLAGANTGELFF. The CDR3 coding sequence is TGCAGTGCTAGAGATCTAGCGGGAGCGAACACCGGGGAGCTGTTTTTT.

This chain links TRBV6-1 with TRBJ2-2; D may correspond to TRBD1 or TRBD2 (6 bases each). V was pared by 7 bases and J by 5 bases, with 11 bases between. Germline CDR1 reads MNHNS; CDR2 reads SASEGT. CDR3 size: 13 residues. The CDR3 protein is CASNLGGTGELFF. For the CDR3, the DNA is TGTGCCAGCAACTTAGGGGGGACCGGGGAGCTGTTTTTT.

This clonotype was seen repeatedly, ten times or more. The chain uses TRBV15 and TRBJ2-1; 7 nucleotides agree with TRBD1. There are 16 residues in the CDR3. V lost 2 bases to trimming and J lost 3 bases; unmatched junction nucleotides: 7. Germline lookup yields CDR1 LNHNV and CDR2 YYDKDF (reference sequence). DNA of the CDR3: TGTGCCACCAGCAGACGGGGACAGCGATACTACAATGAGCAGTTCTTC. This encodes CATSRRGQRYYNEQFF. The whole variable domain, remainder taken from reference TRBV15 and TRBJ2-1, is DAMVIQNPRYQVTQFGKPVTLSCSQTLNHNVMYWYQQKSSQAPKLLFHYYDKDFNNEADTPDNFQSRRPNTSFCFLDIRSPGLGDTAMYLCATSRRGQRYYNEQFFGPGTRLTVL.

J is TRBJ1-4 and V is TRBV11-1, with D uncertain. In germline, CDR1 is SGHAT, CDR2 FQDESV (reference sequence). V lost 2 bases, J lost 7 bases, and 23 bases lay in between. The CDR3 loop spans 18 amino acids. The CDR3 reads CASSLSEGPGIGVEKLFF. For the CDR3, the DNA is TGTGCCAGCAGCTTATCGGAGGGCCCGGGGATCGGAGTTGAAAAACTGTTTTTT.

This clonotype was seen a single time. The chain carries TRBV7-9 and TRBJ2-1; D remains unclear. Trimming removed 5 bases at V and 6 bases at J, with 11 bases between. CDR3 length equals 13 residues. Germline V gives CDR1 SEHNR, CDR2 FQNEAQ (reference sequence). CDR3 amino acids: CASSPESANEQFF. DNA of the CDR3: TGTGCCAGCAGCCCAGAATCCGCCAATGAGCAGTTCTTC.

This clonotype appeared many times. The chain's CDR3 is CSARAGTNYGYTF. The CDR3 region has the DNA TGCAGTGCTAGGGCCGGGACAAACTATGGCTACACCTTC. The chain carries TRBV20-1 and TRBJ1-2, with TRBD1 as a possible D gene (6 bases). Germline V gives CDR1 DFQATT, CDR2 SNEGSKA (reference sequence). The length of the CDR3 is 13 residues. V lost 3 bases and J 2 bases, leaving 10 bases between the germline ends.

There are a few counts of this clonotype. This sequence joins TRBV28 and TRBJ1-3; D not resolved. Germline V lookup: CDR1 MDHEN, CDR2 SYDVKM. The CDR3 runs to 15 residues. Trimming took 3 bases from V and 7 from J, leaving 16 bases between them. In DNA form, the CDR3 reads TGTGCCAGCAGTTTCGCGGGGAGGACGCGGAACACCATATATTTT. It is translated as CASSFAGRTRNTIYF.

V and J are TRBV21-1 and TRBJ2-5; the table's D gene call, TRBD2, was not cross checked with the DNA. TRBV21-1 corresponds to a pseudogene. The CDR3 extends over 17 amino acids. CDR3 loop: CASSTRTSGDQQETQYF. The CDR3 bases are TGTGCCAGCAGCACCCGGACTAGCGGGGACCAGCAAGAGACCCAGTACTTC.

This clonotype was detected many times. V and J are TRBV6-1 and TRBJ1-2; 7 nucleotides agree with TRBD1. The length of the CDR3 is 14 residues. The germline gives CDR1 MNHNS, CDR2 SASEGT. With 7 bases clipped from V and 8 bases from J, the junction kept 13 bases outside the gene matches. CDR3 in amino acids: CASKSSQGRKGYTF. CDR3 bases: TGTGCCAGCAAAAGTTCACAGGGGAGAAAGGGCTACACCTTC.